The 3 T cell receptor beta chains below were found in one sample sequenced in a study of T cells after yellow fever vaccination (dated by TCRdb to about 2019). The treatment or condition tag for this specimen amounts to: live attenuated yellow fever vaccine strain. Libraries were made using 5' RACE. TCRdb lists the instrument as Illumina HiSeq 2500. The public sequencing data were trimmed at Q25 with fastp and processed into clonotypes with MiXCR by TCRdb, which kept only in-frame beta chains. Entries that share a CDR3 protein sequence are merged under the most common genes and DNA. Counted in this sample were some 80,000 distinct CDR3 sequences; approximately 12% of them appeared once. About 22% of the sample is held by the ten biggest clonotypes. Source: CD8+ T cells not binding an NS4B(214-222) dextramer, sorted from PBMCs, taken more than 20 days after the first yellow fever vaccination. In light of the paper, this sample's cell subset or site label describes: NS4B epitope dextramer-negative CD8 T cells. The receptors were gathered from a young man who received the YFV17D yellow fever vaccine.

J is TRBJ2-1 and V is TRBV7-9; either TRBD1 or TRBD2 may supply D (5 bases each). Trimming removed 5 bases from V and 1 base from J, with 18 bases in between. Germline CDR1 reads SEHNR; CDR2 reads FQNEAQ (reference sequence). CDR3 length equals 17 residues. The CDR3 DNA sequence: TGTGCCAGCAGCGTACGGGGCAGTAGTGAGTCCTACAATGAGCAGTTCTTC. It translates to CASSVRGSSESYNEQFF. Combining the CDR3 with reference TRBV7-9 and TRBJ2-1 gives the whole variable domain DTGVSQNPRHKITKRGQNVTFRCDPISEHNRLYWYRQTLGQGPEFLTYFQNEAQLEKSRLLSDRFSAERPKGSFSTLEIQRTEQGDSAMYLCASSVRGSSESYNEQFFGPGTRLTVL.

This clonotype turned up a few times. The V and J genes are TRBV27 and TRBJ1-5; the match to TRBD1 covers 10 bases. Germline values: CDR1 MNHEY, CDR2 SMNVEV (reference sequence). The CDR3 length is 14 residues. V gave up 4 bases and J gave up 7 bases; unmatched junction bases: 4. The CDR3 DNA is TGTGCCAGCAGTTCCGGGACAGGGGTCCAGCCCCAGCATTTT. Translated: CASSSGTGVQPQHF.

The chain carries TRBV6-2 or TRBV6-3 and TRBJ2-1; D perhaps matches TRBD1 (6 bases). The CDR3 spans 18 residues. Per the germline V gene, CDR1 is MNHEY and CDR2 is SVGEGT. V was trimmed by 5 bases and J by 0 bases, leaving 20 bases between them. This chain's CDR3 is CASSPGVNYQSSYNEQFF. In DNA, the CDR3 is TGTGCCAGCAGTCCAGGGGTAAATTATCAGAGCTCCTACAATGAGCAGTTCTTC.